A few counts support the clone carrying this TCR beta chain. Its antigen is not known. Germline CDR1 and CDR2: SGHRS and YFSETQ. The CDR3 totals 17 residues. V was clipped by 5 bases and J by 0 bases; unmatched bases: 10. These data belong to a study of T cells in Graves' hyperthyroidism and ophthalmopathy. Study findings and constraints: Ophthalmopathy and stable hyperthyroidism were told apart by a 13 V-J model. Most thyroid clonotypes expanded above 0.001 appeared in blood too.

RNA transcripts served as the template for amplifying TCR beta CDR3 regions. A set of HTBI primers served as the primers for a first-round RT-PCR of the TCR CDR3. TCRdb recomputed calls from the multiplex PCR reads with MiXCR, one row per CDR3 protein. In the table there are a few hundred thousand distinct CDR3 sequences, under 60% of which are singletons. This chain connects TRBV5-1 to TRBJ2-2, with 7 bases matching TRBD1. The origin of this receptor is a woman aged 18-30 years with Graves' hyperthyroidism. The sequenced sample consisted of peripheral blood or thyroid tissue (not recorded which). The CDR3 DNA reads TGCGCCAGCAGAAGGAACCGGGACAGACCGAACACCGGGGAGCTGTTTTTT. It translates to CASRRNRDRPNTGELFF.